A single sample is the source of the 12 T cell receptor beta chains below, sequenced in a study of control samples from healthy donors and cancer patients. Profiled with immunoSEQ multiplex PCR; TCRdb holds only in-frame clones, not every one. The table records fewer than 200,000 clones, 85% to 90% of them present only once. Source material: blood. The receptor set was obtained from a young man in good health.

The chain has TRBV5-1 and TRBJ2-7; D may be TRBD1 (6 bases). Germline lookup yields CDR1 SGHRS and CDR2 YFSETQ. The CDR3 length is 14 residues. The V gene lost 3 bases and the J gene lost 2 bases, with 12 bases spanning the gap. The CDR3 reads CASSYGTTTYEQYF. Written as DNA, the CDR3 is TGCGCCAGCAGCTACGGGACAACAACCTACGAGCAGTACTTC.

V usage is TRBV6-5 and J usage is TRBJ1-1, with D possibly matching TRBD1 (5 bases). The V end was cut by 6 bases, the J end by 1 base, with 12 bases between. There are 14 residues in the CDR3. Per germline, CDR1 MNHEY and CDR2 SVGAGI. CDR3 coding DNA: TGTGCCAGCAGCGAGACAGTTCAGAACACTGAAGCTTTCTTT. It translates to CASSETVQNTEAFF.

V usage is TRBV5-5 and J usage is TRBJ2-7, with 10 bases matching TRBD2. V lost 4 bases to trimming and J lost 1 base; unmatched junction nucleotides: 11. This CDR3 contains 17 residues. Germline V CDR1 and CDR2: SGHKS, YYEKEE (reference sequence). CDR3 DNA sequence: TGTGCCAGCAGCGTGGGACTAGCGCCCCAAGGATCCTACGAGCAGTACTTC. It codes for CASSVGLAPQGSYEQYF.

V is TRBV18 and J is TRBJ2-1; 8 positions agree with TRBD2. V was clipped by 4 bases and J by 7 bases; unmatched bases: 6. Germline V gene sequence: CDR1 KGHSH, CDR2 LQKENI. The CDR3 runs to 14 residues. For the CDR3, the DNA is TGTGCCAGCTCACTCATAGCGGGGTGGAATGAGCAGTTCTTC. Its translation: CASSLIAGWNEQFF.

The rearrangement links TRBV20-1 to TRBJ1-2; no definite D call. The V and J ends lost 4 bases and 2 bases respectively, with 5 bases between them. The CDR3 is 11 amino acids. Germline V gene lookup returns CDR1 DFQATT and CDR2 SNEGSKA (reference sequence). For the CDR3, the DNA is TGCAGTGCTAACGAGAACTATGGCTACACCTTC. Translating gives CSANENYGYTF.

In this sample, this clone turned up once. Here the CDR3 reads CAISGAGQNLNTEAFF. The CDR3 DNA reads TGTGCCATCAGTGGAGCCGGACAGAACCTGAACACTGAAGCTTTCTTT. The rearrangement uses TRBV10-3 and TRBJ1-1; TRBD1 is a possible D gene (6 bases). The CDR3 is made up of 16 amino acids. Germline V gene data show CDR1 as ENHRY and CDR2 as SYGVKD. V was clipped by 4 bases and J by 0 bases, with 15 bases between them.

V usage is TRBV5-8 and J usage is TRBJ1-6, with D hard to call. The CDR3 sequence is 11 residues long. V was clipped by 0 bases and J by 10 bases, with 2 bases between them. The V gene's germline CDR1 is SGHTS and CDR2 YDEGEE. CDR3 coding DNA: TGTGCCAGCAGCTTGGACTCACCCCTCCACTTT. Translating gives CASSLDSPLHF. The complete variable domain, with remaining parts taken from reference TRBV5-8 and TRBJ1-6, reads EAGVTQSPTHLIKTRGQQATLRCSPISGHTSVYWYQQALGLGLQFLLWYDEGEERNRGNFPPRFSGRQFPNYSSELNVNALELEDSALYLCASSLDSPLHFGNGTRLTVT.

This chain joins TRBV14 and TRBJ2-5; unclear D gene. Germline values: CDR1 SGHDN, CDR2 FVKESK. The CDR3 is made up of 13 amino acids. Deletions cut 2 bases from V and 4 bases from J, with 8 bases between. This CDR3 reads CASSQSVRETQYF. The CDR3 DNA reads TGTGCCAGCAGCCAATCTGTGCGAGAGACCCAGTACTTC.

V is TRBV19 and J is TRBJ2-7; D not resolved. The CDR3 totals 14 residues. Germline V lookup: CDR1 LNHDA, CDR2 SQIVND (reference sequence). V lost 4 bases and J 1 base, leaving 11 bases between the germline ends. The DNA of the CDR3 is TGTGCCAGTAGTAGGCAGTCGGCGTCCTACGAGCAGTACTTC. This codes for CASSRQSASYEQYF.

The chain combines TRBV15 with TRBJ2-7; no definite D call. Trimming removed 4 bases at V and 0 bases at J, with 13 bases between. Per the germline V gene, CDR1 is LNHNV and CDR2 is YYDKDF (reference sequence). The CDR3 contains 15 residues. The CDR3 is CATSNDDSVSYEQYF. The CDR3 bases are TGTGCCACCAGCAACGACGACTCTGTCTCCTACGAGCAGTACTTC.

V is TRBV6-5 and J is TRBJ2-7; D is ambiguous. The germline CDR1 and CDR2 sequences are MNHEY and SVGAGI. This CDR3 spans 12 amino acids. Trimming removed 7 bases from V and 7 bases from J, with 14 bases in between. CDR3 residues: CASKSQRREQYF. CDR3 nucleotides: TGTGCCAGCAAATCACAAAGGCGGGAGCAGTACTTC.

The chain employs TRBV6-4 and TRBJ2-3; 10 nucleotides match TRBD2. The CDR3 is made up of 15 amino acids. The germline gives CDR1 MRHNA, CDR2 SNTAGT. Trimming cost V 4 bases and J 5 bases; bases outside gene matches: 6. Here the CDR3 reads CASSVEAGGQDTQYF. Here the CDR3 DNA reads TGTGCCAGCAGTGTCGAAGCGGGGGGGCAAGATACGCAGTATTTT.